The 30 T cell receptor beta chains below all came from one sample that was sequenced in a study of Graves' ophthalmopathy and Graves' hyperthyroidism. The study amplified TCR beta CDR3 regions using RNA transcripts. An initial RT-PCR round employing HTBI primers preceded a second-round multiplex PCR. TCRdb reprocessed the multiplex PCR reads via MiXCR and lists one record per CDR3 protein. The data contain some 520,000 distinct CDR3 sequences, around 14% of them seen just once; the ten biggest clones take up around 9.8%. Sequencing was performed on blood. Receptor source: a woman aged 30 to 39 with Graves' ophthalmopathy.

This clonotype was seen many times. V and J are TRBV28 and TRBJ2-6; TRBD1 aligns across 9 bases. Unmatched junction bases numbered 8, after V lost 5 bases and J lost 0 bases. From germline, CDR1 is MDHEN and CDR2 SYDVKM. This CDR3 contains 18 residues. The CDR3: CASSPRQGDLSGANVLTF. As DNA, the CDR3 is TGTGCCAGCAGTCCCAGACAGGGGGACCTCTCTGGGGCCAACGTCCTGACTTTC.

The table lists this clonotype with many counts. CDR3 amino acids: CSARWFYEENTEAFF. In DNA, the CDR3 is TGCAGTGCTAGGTGGTTTTACGAGGAGAACACTGAAGCTTTCTTT. This chain uses TRBV20-1 with TRBJ1-1; D uncertain. This CDR3 is built from 15 residues. Trimming pared 3 bases from V and 1 base from J, leaving 15 bases between. The germline V gene has CDR1 DFQATT and CDR2 SNEGSKA (reference sequence).

J is TRBJ1-5 and V is TRBV10-3; D not resolved. With 6 bases removed from V and 0 bases from J, the gap between germline ends came to 6 bases. Germline V gives CDR1 ENHRY, CDR2 SYGVKD. The CDR3 sequence is 13 residues long. The CDR3 sequence: CAIRTDSNQPQHF. The CDR3 region has the DNA TGTGCCATCAGGACGGATAGCAATCAGCCCCAGCATTTT.

This clonotype has ten or more counts. The chain combines TRBV12-5 with TRBJ2-4; no clear D gene. The germline CDR1 and CDR2 sequences are LGHNT and FRNRAP. Trimming shortened V by 0 bases and J by 1 base, and 16 bases separated the two germline ends. This CDR3 has 18 residues. The CDR3 coding sequence is TGTGCTAGTGGTTTGGTACCTCCTAGAAACGCGGCCAAAAACATTCAGTACTTC. It specifies CASGLVPPRNAAKNIQYF.

This clonotype was observed at least ten times. This chain uses TRBV30 with TRBJ1-1; 7 nucleotides agree with TRBD1. This CDR3 spans 13 amino acids. Germline CDR1 GTSNPN, CDR2 SVGIG (reference sequence). Trimming took 1 base from V and 5 from J; bases not matched to a gene: 4. Here the CDR3 reads CAWSGQGFTEAFF. In nucleotides, the CDR3 is TGTGCCTGGAGTGGACAGGGTTTTACTGAAGCTTTCTTT.

The sample holds many counts of this clonotype. The CDR3 here is CASSYGIGSSGNTIYF. CDR3 sequence (DNA): TGTGCCAGCAGTTATGGAATCGGGTCTTCTGGAAACACCATATATTTT. V usage is TRBV6-5 and J usage is TRBJ1-3; D unclear. CDR3 length: 16 residues. Germline V gene sequence: CDR1 MNHEY, CDR2 SVGAGI. Trimming took off 3 bases at V and 1 base at J, with 13 bases between the two ends.

This clonotype was recorded many times. The CDR3 sequence is CASRAQGIPYEQYF. CDR3 bases: TGTGCCAGCAGGGCTCAGGGAATTCCCTACGAGCAGTACTTC. The chain couples TRBV7-2 to TRBJ2-7, with D perhaps matching TRBD1 (5 bases). The germline V and J ends were trimmed by 6 bases and 2 bases, with 14 bases remaining between them. This CDR3 spans 14 amino acids. Germline loops: CDR1 SGHTA, CDR2 FQGNSA. The full variable domain, rest sourced from reference TRBV7-2 and TRBJ2-7, is GAGVSQSPSNKVTEKGKDVELRCDPISGHTALYWYRQSLGQGLEFLIYFQGNSAPDKSGLPSDRFSAERTGGSVSTLTIQRTQQEDSAVYLCASRAQGIPYEQYFGPGTRLTVT.

There are many counts of this clonotype. The rearrangement uses TRBV28 and TRBJ2-7; 7 positions agree with TRBD1. The ends lost 4 bases at V and 9 bases at J; junction bases unmatched: 9. The CDR3 loop spans 13 amino acids. Germline V gene sequence: CDR1 MDHEN, CDR2 SYDVKM. CDR3 DNA: TGTGCCAGCAGTTCGGGACAGCCCCGGGGGCAGTACTTC. It specifies CASSSGQPRGQYF.

The rearrangement uses TRBV6-1 and TRBJ2-5, with D unresolved. Between the trimmed V and J ends, which lost 5 bases and 2 bases, there was a span of 6 bases. The CDR3 loop spans 12 amino acids. The germline V gene has CDR1 MNHNS and CDR2 SASEGT. For the CDR3, the DNA is TGTGCCAGCAGTCCAGTACAAGAGACCCAGTACTTC. It yields the protein CASSPVQETQYF.

This clonotype was counted ten times or more. The gene calls are TRBV7-3 and TRBJ2-7; D is undetermined. V lost 0 bases and J lost 6, with 9 bases in between. The CDR3 contains 13 residues. CDR1 is SGHTA and CDR2 is FQGTGA in the germline V gene. Here the CDR3 DNA reads TGTGCCAGCAGCTTAACCGCCAGCACCGAGCAGTACTTC. It encodes CASSLTASTEQYF.

Ten or more counts support this clonotype. The chain recombines TRBV6-5 with TRBJ1-2, with TRBD1 identical over 7 bases. V was pared by 8 bases and J by 1 base, with 1 base of the junction left unmatched. This CDR3 contains 12 residues. Looked up from germline, CDR1 is MNHEY and CDR2 is SVGAGI. This CDR3 is CASAGGNYGYTF. CDR3 coding DNA: TGTGCCAGCGCAGGGGGTAACTATGGCTACACCTTC.

This clonotype was observed a few times. J is TRBJ2-2 and V is TRBV30; D is unclear. Germline V gene data show CDR1 as GTSNPN and CDR2 as SVGIG (reference sequence). The CDR3 spans 15 residues. Deletions cut 3 bases from V and 5 bases from J, with 16 bases between. The CDR3 here is CAWSPGPVGTGELFF. The DNA of the CDR3 is TGTGCCTGGAGCCCCGGCCCGGTCGGAACCGGGGAGCTGTTTTTT. The whole variable domain, remainder taken from reference TRBV30 and TRBJ2-2, is SQTIHQWPATLVQPVGSPLSLECTVEGTSNPNLYWYRQAAGRGLQLLFYSVGIGQISSEVPQNLSASRPQDRQFILSSKKLLLSDSGFYLCAWSPGPVGTGELFFGEGSRLTVL.

This clonotype was picked up many times. The V call is TRBV10-1, the J call TRBJ1-1, with D uncertain. Trimming left V 6 bases short and J 6 bases short, with 17 bases between. Germline V lookup: CDR1 WNHNN, CDR2 SYGVQD (reference sequence). The CDR3 has 14 residues. The chain's CDR3 is CASSLTTSFAEAFF. CDR3 nucleotides: TGCGCCAGCAGCCTGACCACAAGTTTCGCTGAAGCTTTCTTT.

In this sample, this clonotype turned up many times. The chain combines TRBV6-1 with TRBJ1-1, with D perhaps matching TRBD1 (5 bases). Trimming took 4 bases from V and 5 from J, leaving 14 bases between them. The CDR3 runs 14 residues. Germline lookup yields CDR1 MNHNS and CDR2 SASEGT. DNA for the CDR3: TGTGCCAGCAGTGTAACAAGGGGAGATACTGAAGCTTTCTTT. It codes for CASSVTRGDTEAFF.

In this sample, this clonotype turned up many times. It may be a read error: a sequence one base away is much more abundant. The J gene is TRBJ2-5, the V gene TRBV27, with 7 bases fitting TRBD2. The germline V gene has CDR1 MNHEY and CDR2 SMNVEV (reference sequence). V was pared by 8 bases and J by 4 bases, with 1 base of the junction left unmatched. The CDR3 runs 11 residues. The CDR3 loop reads CASWGGETQYF. In nucleotides, the CDR3 is TGTGCCAGCTGGGGGGGAGAGACCCAGTACTTC.

This clonotype appeared many times. The V gene is TRBV6-5, the J gene TRBJ2-2; D remains ambiguous. CDR3 size: 12 residues. CDR1 MNHEY and CDR2 SVGAGI come from the germline V gene. Trimming pared 2 bases from V and 5 bases from J, leaving 3 bases between. In DNA, the CDR3 is TGTGCCAGCAGTTACGGGACCGGGGAGCTGTTTTTT. This gives the protein CASSYGTGELFF.

The sample holds a few counts of this clonotype. The chain employs TRBV11-2 and TRBJ2-5; 7 nucleotides agree with TRBD1. CDR3 length: 16 residues. The V gene end was trimmed by 0 bases and the J gene end by 2 bases; junction bases not matched to a gene: 6. Germline loops: CDR1 SGHAT, CDR2 FQNNGV. CDR3 sequence: CASSLEGMGQQETQYF. The CDR3 nucleotides read TGTGCCAGCAGCTTAGAGGGAATGGGACAGCAAGAGACCCAGTACTTC.

A word on this clonotype: A much larger clone lies one base from this, so it may be a read error. The V call is TRBV6-2 or TRBV6-3, the J call TRBJ2-5; D call uncertain. Germline V gives CDR1 MNHEY, CDR2 SVGEGT. CDR3 size: 12 residues. As DNA, the CDR3 is TGTGCCAGCAACGACCCAAAAGAGTCCCAGTACTTC. It yields the protein CASNDPKESQYF.

There are many counts of this clonotype. The CDR3 DNA sequence: TGTGCCAGCAGCTTGGCGCCGACGTCCCAAGAGACCCAGTACTTC. This codes for CASSLAPTSQETQYF. The J gene is TRBJ2-5, the V gene TRBV5-6; no reliable D call. The CDR3 runs to 15 residues. Germline CDR1 is SGHDT and CDR2 is YYEEEE. V was pared by 0 bases and J by 1 base, with 10 bases between.

The rearrangement joins TRBV3-1 to TRBJ1-1; tentative D call: TRBD1 (6 bases). Germline values: CDR1 LGHDT, CDR2 YNNKEL (reference sequence). This CDR3 contains 15 residues. Deletions cut 4 bases from V and 4 bases from J, with 16 bases between. CDR3 DNA sequence: TGTGCCAGCAGCCGAAAGATGGGAGGGGGCACTGAAGCTTTCTTT. Its protein is CASSRKMGGGTEAFF.

The chain links TRBV27 to TRBJ2-7, with D possibly being TRBD2 (6 bases). Germline V gene lookup returns CDR1 MNHEY and CDR2 SMNVEV (reference sequence). Trimming removed 5 bases from V and 1 base from J, with 12 bases in between. The CDR3 loop spans 14 amino acids. CDR3 sequence (DNA): TGTGCCAGCAGTCGCGGGGACCCGTCCTACGAGCAGTACTTC. As protein: CASSRGDPSYEQYF.

This clonotype was counted ten times or more. The chain carries TRBV24-1 and TRBJ2-4; the D gene is possibly TRBD1 (5 bases). Germline V gene lookup returns CDR1 KGHDR and CDR2 SFDVKD. Trimming took 3 bases from V and 8 from J, leaving 13 bases between them. The CDR3 spans 14 residues. As DNA, the CDR3 is TGTGCCACCAGTGATCCCTCAAAAGGGGACATTCAGTACTTC. Translated, it gives CATSDPSKGDIQYF.

In regard to this clonotype: The CDR3 ends on some other residue instead of the conserved phenylalanine or tryptophan, so this is likely a read error. The genes are TRBV6-1 and TRBJ2-7; no reliable D call. The CDR3 has 11 residues. Germline CDR1 is MNHNS and CDR2 is SASEGT. The CDR3 region is CASSPAYEQYY. CDR3 DNA sequence: TGTGCTAGCAGTCCCGCATACGAGCAGTACTAC.

This clonotype was observed many times. The V gene is TRBV7-6, the J gene TRBJ2-7; D is unresolved. Germline CDR1 is SGHVS and CDR2 is FNYEAQ. The V gene lost 5 bases and the J gene lost 2 bases, with 10 bases spanning the gap. CDR3 length: 13 residues. CDR3 loop: CASSQNIAYEQYF. The CDR3 coding sequence is TGTGCCAGCAGCCAGAATATAGCCTACGAGCAGTACTTC.

This clonotype occurred many times. This chain connects TRBV15 to TRBJ1-2; possibly TRBD1 for D (6 bases). The CDR3 sequence is 14 residues long. V gave up 2 bases and J gave up 8 bases, with 15 bases separating them. Germline V gene data show CDR1 as LNHNV and CDR2 as YYDKDF (reference sequence). CDR3 in DNA: TGTGCCACCAGCAGAAGCCAGGGGCGCTGGGGCTACACCTTC. Translation gives CATSRSQGRWGYTF.

This clonotype was recorded many times. The chain links TRBV12-3 or TRBV12-4 to TRBJ2-7; 10 bases are a match to TRBD1. The CDR3 totals 16 residues. The junction had 4 bases not matched to a gene; V was cut back by 1 base and J by 1 base. DNA for the CDR3: TGTGCCAGCAGTTTAGGGGACAGGGGTAATTCCTACGAGCAGTACTTC. This gives the protein CASSLGDRGNSYEQYF.

This clonotype was recorded many times. V gene TRBV6-1 combines with J gene TRBJ1-1, with no clear D. Germline assignment: CDR1 MNHNS and CDR2 SASEGT. The CDR3 spans 13 residues. V dropped 6 bases and J dropped 0 bases, with 8 bases sitting between them. This chain's CDR3 is CASRFALNTEAFF. The CDR3 DNA follows: TGTGCCAGCAGATTTGCCTTGAACACTGAAGCTTTCTTT.

This clonotype was counted ten times or more. The CDR3 protein is CASSLGTRGEQYF. The DNA of the CDR3 is TGTGCCAGCAGCCTCGGGACTAGGGGGGAGCAGTACTTC. This chain connects TRBV13 to TRBJ2-7; 8 bases are shared with TRBD2. V shed 5 bases, J shed 7 bases, and the junction held 7 bases outside the gene matches. CDR1 is PRHDT, CDR2 FYEKMQ, per germline (reference sequence). The CDR3 is made up of 13 amino acids.

This clonotype showed up many times. The chain links TRBV12-3 or TRBV12-4 to TRBJ1-2; a weak D match, TRBD1 (6 bases). Between the trimmed V and J ends, which lost 8 bases and 8 bases, there was a span of 24 bases. The CDR3 loop spans 15 amino acids. The CDR3 coding sequence is TGTGCCAGCGGTTCCCCAGGGGCCGCTATGGGAGGCTACACCTTC. This gives the protein CASGSPGAAMGGYTF.

This clonotype occurred a few times. This sequence joins TRBV15 and TRBJ2-4; 11 nucleotides align to TRBD2. Trimming cost V 3 bases and J 2 bases; bases outside gene matches: 3. Germline V gives CDR1 LNHNV, CDR2 YYDKDF (reference sequence). This CDR3 contains 16 residues. Here the CDR3 reads CATSSRLAGPKNIQYF. The CDR3 DNA follows: TGTGCCACCAGCAGCCGACTAGCGGGGCCCAAAAACATTCAGTACTTC.